A selection of T cell receptor beta chains follows, all from one sample in a study of beta chain features in type 1 diabetes. Only in-frame clones appear in the TCRdb table, and some are missing; sequencing was by immunoSEQ multiplex PCR. The table records around 180,000 clones, roughly an eighth of them present only once. The sequencing input was central memory CD4+ T cells from blood. These receptors all come from a woman between 18 and 29 years old in good health. Both conserved end residues are part of each CDR3. A D gene is named only where the DNA matches it firmly. Clone size, where shown, is once, few, many, or a class for clones that have expanded.

TRBV15	few	TRBJ2-5	20	NA	TGTGCCACCAGCAGAGACAGGGGGCGCTTCGCGGGAGGGCCGGCTTCGACCCAGTACTTC	CATSRDRGRFAGGPASTQYF
TRBV7-9	many	TRBJ2-1	17	TRBD2	TGTGCCAGCAGCTCATACTTAGGACTAGCGGGTGAGGGTGAGCAGTTCTTC	CASSSYLGLAGEGEQFF
TRBV30	NA	TRBJ1-1	14	NA	TGTGCCTGGAAGGGGGGGCTGTTGAACACTGAAGCTTTCTTT	CAWKGGLLNTEAFF
TRBV5-1	few	TRBJ1-2	15	TRBD1	TGCGCCAGCAGCTTGGTACGGACAGGGTTCGGAGGCTACACCTTC	CASSLVRTGFGGYTF
TRBV11-2	few	TRBJ2-2	13	NA	TGTGCCAGCAGCCCGGAGGCCACCGGGGAGCTGTTTTTT	CASSPEATGELFF
TRBV5-1	NA	TRBJ1-5	15	NA	TGCGCCAGCAGCTTCGACGGCGGGAGGGGTCAGCCCCAGCATTTT	CASSFDGGRGQPQHF
TRBV7-9	NA	TRBJ2-7	12	NA	TGTGCCAGCAGCTTAGTCAGCTACGAGCAGTACTTC	CASSLVSYEQYF
TRBV7-2	NA	TRBJ2-1	17	NA	TGTGCCAGCAGCCCCACAGGGGGGGTGAGCTCCTACAATGAGCAGTTCTTC	CASSPTGGVSSYNEQFF
TRBV7-2	NA	TRBJ1-5	14	TRBD1	TGTGCCAGCAGCTTGAACAGGGGAGATCAGCCCCAGCATTTT	CASSLNRGDQPQHF
TRBV7-8	few	TRBJ2-7	13	TRBD1	TGTGCCAGCAGCAGGGACAGGGCCCACGAGCAGTACTTC	CASSRDRAHEQYF
TRBV5-4	few	TRBJ2-1	14	TRBD2	TGTGCCAGCAGCTTCCCTAGCGGGAGCAGAGAGCAGTTCTTC	CASSFPSGSREQFF
TRBV7-7	NA	TRBJ2-1	15	TRBD1	TGTGCCAGCAGCTTGAGACAGGGAGCCTACAATGAGCAGTTCTTC	CASSLRQGAYNEQFF
TRBV28	NA	TRBJ2-4	13	NA	TGTGCCAGCAGTTTATGGGGTCCGGACAGTCAGTACTTC	CASSLWGPDSQYF
TRBV6-4	NA	TRBJ2-1	15	TRBD2	TGTGCCAGCAATCTAGAAGCGGGGCATAACAATGAGCAGTTCTTC	CASNLEAGHNNEQFF
TRBV28	few	TRBJ2-1	20	TRBD2	TGTGCCAGCAGTTCACACCGGACTAGCGGGAGAGGTTTTCCCTACAATGAGCAGTTCTTC	CASSSHRTSGRGFPYNEQFF
TRBV7-6	NA	TRBJ2-3	18	NA	TGTGCCAGCACCCTCTTGGGTGGAAGTGGGCTAAGCACAGATACGCAGTATTTT	CASTLLGGSGLSTDTQYF
TRBV7-8	NA	TRBJ2-2	16	TRBD1	TGTGCCAGCAGCGCGGTCCGGGCAGGGGGAACCGGGGAGCTGTTTTTT	CASSAVRAGGTGELFF
TRBV9	few	TRBJ1-5	15	TRBD1	TGTGCCAGCAGCCCGGGACAGGGCTGGAATCAGCCCCAGCATTTT	CASSPGQGWNQPQHF
TRBV7-9	NA	TRBJ1-5	13	NA	TGTGCCAGCAGCTCCCTCTCGGATCAGCCCCAGCATTTT	CASSSLSDQPQHF
TRBV25-1	few	TRBJ2-7	16	TRBD1	TGTGCCAGCAGTCCCCGGGACAGGGGGCTCGCCTACGAGCAGTACTTC	CASSPRDRGLAYEQYF
TRBV10-3	few	TRBJ1-1	14	NA	TGTGCCATCAGTGAGCGGGGGGGTAGGACTGAAGCTTTCTTT	CAISERGGRTEAFF
TRBV7-9	NA	TRBJ1-5	14	NA	TGTGCCAGCAGCGTGGACTCTAGCAATCAGCCCCAGCATTTT	CASSVDSSNQPQHF
TRBV2	few	TRBJ2-1	15	TRBD1	TGTGCCAGCAGTGAAGAACGGGACAGATACAATGAGCAGTTCTTC	CASSEERDRYNEQFF
TRBV7-9	NA	TRBJ2-3	14	NA	TGTGCCAGCAGCTTAAGAGGAGGGGCAGATACGCAGTATTTT	CASSLRGGADTQYF
TRBV27	NA	TRBJ1-1	15	NA	TGTGCCAGCGGAGGAGGGGCCCGGATGAACACTGAAGCTTTCTTT	CASGGGARMNTEAFF
TRBV25-1	few	TRBJ1-4	15	TRBD1	TGTGCCAGCAGTGAAGGTGCAGGGGGCTGGGAAAAACTGTTTTTT	CASSEGAGGWEKLFF
TRBV28	few	TRBJ2-7	14	TRBD1	TGTGCCAGCACTCCGGGACAGAGCTTATACGAGCAGTACTTC	CASTPGQSLYEQYF
TRBV9	NA	TRBJ2-1	15	NA	TGTGCCAGCAGCCCTTCGGGGAGCTCCTACAATGAGCAGTTCTTC	CASSPSGSSYNEQFF
TRBV28	NA	TRBJ2-7	12	NA	TGTGCCAGCAGCACATTACCCTCCGAGCAGTACTTC	CASSTLPSEQYF
TRBV19	few	TRBJ1-2	14	NA	TGTGCCAGTAGTATTCAGCCGGGAAGCTATGGCTACACCTTC	CASSIQPGSYGYTF
TRBV5-4	NA	TRBJ2-7	14	NA	TGTGCCAGCAGCCGCACCGGGGTCTCCTACGAGCAGTACTTC	CASSRTGVSYEQYF
TRBV4-1	few	TRBJ2-4	15	TRBD1	TGCGCCAGCAGCCAAGGGCTGGGACAGGGAAACATTCAGTACTTC	CASSQGLGQGNIQYF
TRBV28	NA	TRBJ2-1	10	NA	TGTGCCAGCATCGGGGTTGAGCAGTTCTTC	CASIGVEQFF
TRBV18	few	TRBJ2-2	14	NA	TGTGCCAGCTCACCTCCCTCGAGGGAAAGGGAGCTGTTTTTT	CASSPPSRERELFF